A selection of T cell receptor beta chains follows, all from one sample in a study of regulatory T cells in long-lasting Graves disease. TCRdb re-called the multiplex PCR reads through MiXCR, storing one row per CDR3 protein. The sample lists 450,000 to 500,000 distinct CDR3 sequences; 15% to 20% were seen once. These data were also filed under a second study, of T cells in Graves' hyperthyroidism and ophthalmopathy.

The sample was peripheral blood mononuclear cells (PBMCs), taken at new diagnosis, from a patient treated with antithyroid drugs. The receptor source for this set is a man aged 40-49 years with Graves disease. CDR3s include the opening cysteine and the closing phenylalanine or tryptophan. The D gene is left open where the match is weak. Only some rows state a clone size, as once, few, many or a class for expanded clones.

abundance: .; v_gene: TRBV29-1; j_gene: TRBJ2-5; d_gene: .; CDR3aa: CSVEGGQGLQGTQYF; CDR3nt: TGCAGCGTTGAAGGTGGGCAGGGTCTACAAGGGACCCAGTACTTC
abundance: few; v_gene: TRBV20-1; j_gene: TRBJ2-7; d_gene: TRBD2; CDR3aa: CSARGTSGSVWSYEQYF; CDR3nt: TGCAGTGCTAGAGGGACTAGCGGGAGCGTTTGGTCCTACGAGCAGTACTTC
abundance: many; v_gene: TRBV5-8; j_gene: TRBJ2-1; d_gene: .; CDR3aa: CASSRQGTSNEQFF; CDR3nt: TGTGCCAGCAGCCGCCAAGGAACTTCCAATGAGCAGTTCTTC
abundance: few; v_gene: TRBV24-1; j_gene: TRBJ1-1; d_gene: .; CDR3aa: CATSDPGKTGTEAFF; CDR3nt: TGTGCCACCAGTGACCCCGGAAAAACTGGCACTGAAGCTTTCTTT
abundance: many; v_gene: TRBV18; j_gene: TRBJ2-2; d_gene: TRBD1; CDR3aa: CASSPRQGETGELFF; CDR3nt: TGTGCCAGCTCACCGCGACAGGGTGAAACCGGGGAGCTGTTTTTT
abundance: few; v_gene: TRBV27; j_gene: TRBJ2-7; d_gene: TRBD1; CDR3aa: CASSSLYRDRGFEQYF; CDR3nt: TGTGCCAGCAGTTCCCTCTACCGGGACAGGGGTTTCGAGCAGTACTTC
abundance: .; v_gene: TRBV4-1; j_gene: TRBJ2-2; d_gene: .; CDR3aa: CASSQGGREELFF; CDR3nt: TGCGCCAGCAGCCAAGGAGGTCGGGAGGAGCTGTTTTTT
abundance: .; v_gene: TRBV28; j_gene: TRBJ2-5; d_gene: .; CDR3aa: CASSLRAGAEQETQYF; CDR3nt: TGTGCCAGCAGTTTAAGGGCGGGGGCCGAACAAGAGACCCAGTACTTC
abundance: many; v_gene: TRBV28; j_gene: TRBJ1-1; d_gene: .; CDR3aa: CASSLTHKGTEAFF; CDR3nt: TGTGCCAGCAGTTTGACACATAAAGGAACTGAAGCTTTCTTT
abundance: many; v_gene: TRBV30; j_gene: TRBJ2-1; d_gene: TRBD2; CDR3aa: CAWSPSGNWGEQFF; CDR3nt: TGTGCCTGGAGCCCTAGCGGAAACTGGGGTGAGCAGTTCTTC
abundance: few; v_gene: TRBV24-1; j_gene: TRBJ2-1; d_gene: TRBD2; CDR3aa: CATSDSGLAGYLEEQFF; CDR3nt: TGTGCCACCAGTGATTCCGGACTAGCGGGGTATTTAGAGGAGCAGTTCTTC
abundance: once; v_gene: TRBV25-1; j_gene: TRBJ2-1; d_gene: .; CDR3aa: CAGTPYNEQFF; CDR3nt: TGTGCCGGGACACCTTACAATGAGCAGTTCTTC
abundance: many; v_gene: TRBV27; j_gene: TRBJ1-5; d_gene: TRBD1; CDR3aa: CASSLLGTGVNQPQHF; CDR3nt: TGTGCCAGCAGTCTTCTTGGGACAGGGGTTAATCAGCCCCAGCATTTT
abundance: .; v_gene: TRBV7-9; j_gene: TRBJ1-4; d_gene: TRBD1; CDR3aa: CASSWGQGKEKLFF; CDR3nt: TGTGCCAGCAGCTGGGGACAGGGGAAGGAAAAACTGTTTTTT
abundance: many; v_gene: TRBV13; j_gene: TRBJ1-4; d_gene: .; CDR3aa: CASSERWGNEKLFF; CDR3nt: TGTGCCAGCAGCGAACGGTGGGGGAATGAAAAACTGTTTTTT
abundance: few; v_gene: TRBV5-1; j_gene: TRBJ2-4; d_gene: TRBD2; CDR3aa: CASSSSSSGLAKNIQYF; CDR3nt: TGCGCCAGCAGCTCATCCTCTAGCGGACTAGCCAAAAACATTCAGTACTTC
abundance: many; v_gene: TRBV14; j_gene: TRBJ2-2; d_gene: .; CDR3aa: CASSQVGGLYTGELFF; CDR3nt: TGTGCCAGCAGCCAAGTCGGGGGATTGTACACCGGGGAGCTGTTTTTT
abundance: .; v_gene: TRBV7-2; j_gene: TRBJ2-7; d_gene: TRBD1; CDR3aa: CASSDPGQGSHEQYF; CDR3nt: TGTGCCAGCAGCGACCCGGGACAGGGTTCTCACGAGCAGTACTTC
abundance: few; v_gene: TRBV5-1; j_gene: TRBJ2-7; d_gene: TRBD1; CDR3aa: CAGSAGTGIHEQYF; CDR3nt: TGCGCCGGCAGCGCCGGGACAGGGATCCACGAGCAGTACTTC
abundance: .; v_gene: TRBV28; j_gene: TRBJ1-5; d_gene: .; CDR3aa: CASSDLFGNQPQHF; CDR3nt: TGTGCCAGCAGTGACCTTTTTGGGAATCAGCCCCAGCATTTT
abundance: many; v_gene: TRBV29-1; j_gene: TRBJ2-3; d_gene: .; CDR3aa: CSVQPLREPRDTQYF; CDR3nt: TGCAGCGTTCAACCCCTCCGGGAGCCGCGAGATACGCAGTATTTT
abundance: many; v_gene: TRBV6-1; j_gene: TRBJ2-5; d_gene: .; CDR3aa: CASSGQGRETQYF; CDR3nt: TGTGCCAGCAGTGGTCAGGGTCGAGAGACCCAGTACTTC
abundance: many; v_gene: TRBV6-1; j_gene: TRBJ2-3; d_gene: .; CDR3aa: CASRGGVYVPYF; CDR3nt: TGTGCCAGCAGGGGGGGAGTATACGTGCCGTATTTT
abundance: .; v_gene: TRBV2; j_gene: TRBJ2-1; d_gene: TRBD2; CDR3aa: CASALADSYNEQFF; CDR3nt: TGTGCCAGCGCACTAGCGGACTCCTACAATGAGCAGTTCTTC
abundance: once; v_gene: TRBV20-1; j_gene: TRBJ2-7; d_gene: TRBD2; CDR3aa: CSGEREGRYEQYF; CDR3nt: TGCAGTGGAGAGCGGGAGGGCCGGTACGAGCAGTACTTC
abundance: .; v_gene: TRBV12-5; j_gene: TRBJ2-1; d_gene: TRBD2; CDR3aa: CASGGDGLGIGGEQFF; CDR3nt: TGTGCTAGTGGTGGGGATGGACTAGGGATAGGTGGTGAGCAGTTCTTC
abundance: many; v_gene: TRBV27; j_gene: TRBJ2-2; d_gene: TRBD1; CDR3aa: CASSLVQGAIGELFF; CDR3nt: TGTGCCAGCAGTTTAGTGCAGGGGGCCATCGGGGAGCTGTTTTTT
abundance: .; v_gene: TRBV5-8; j_gene: TRBJ2-3; d_gene: .; CDR3aa: CASSLLPAGNTDTQYF; CDR3nt: TGTGCCAGCAGCTTGCTGCCGGCGGGGAACACAGATACGCAGTATTTT
abundance: many; v_gene: TRBV5-1; j_gene: TRBJ2-7; d_gene: TRBD1; CDR3aa: CASSQGDSYEQYF; CDR3nt: TGTGCCAGCAGCCAGGGGGACAGCTACGAGCAGTACTTC
abundance: many; v_gene: TRBV2; j_gene: TRBJ2-3; d_gene: .; CDR3aa: CASSEVGLFTDTQYF; CDR3nt: TGTGCCAGCAGTGAAGTGGGACTTTTCACAGATACGCAGTATTTT
abundance: many; v_gene: TRBV30; j_gene: TRBJ2-2; d_gene: TRBD1; CDR3aa: CAWSVGDRSNRELFF; CDR3nt: TGTGCCTGGAGTGTGGGGGACAGGTCGAACAGGGAGCTGTTTTTT
abundance: .; v_gene: TRBV9; j_gene: TRBJ1-4; d_gene: .; CDR3aa: CASSETGTGNEKLFF; CDR3nt: TGTGCCAGCAGCGAGACCGGGACCGGGAATGAAAAACTGTTTTTT
abundance: many; v_gene: TRBV5-8; j_gene: TRBJ1-2; d_gene: .; CDR3aa: CASSFGRNYGYTF; CDR3nt: TGTGCCAGCAGCTTTGGCAGAAACTATGGCTACACCTTC
abundance: .; v_gene: TRBV5-4; j_gene: TRBJ1-6; d_gene: TRBD1; CDR3aa: CASSLGTGMDSPLHF; CDR3nt: TGTGCCAGCAGCTTGGGGACAGGGATGGATTCACCCCTCCACTTT
abundance: few; v_gene: TRBV5-1; j_gene: TRBJ1-6; d_gene: TRBD1; CDR3aa: CASSRDRDSYNSPLHF; CDR3nt: TGCGCCAGCAGCCGCGACAGGGATTCCTATAATTCACCCCTCCACTTT
abundance: many; v_gene: TRBV2; j_gene: TRBJ2-1; d_gene: .; CDR3aa: CASSDWREGEQFF; CDR3nt: TGTGCCAGCAGTGACTGGCGGGAAGGTGAGCAGTTCTTC
abundance: many; v_gene: TRBV28; j_gene: TRBJ2-3; d_gene: TRBD2; CDR3aa: CASLPLLAGSRDIMLADTQYF; CDR3nt: TGTGCCAGCCTTCCCTTACTAGCGGGTTCCCGCGATATTATGTTGGCAGATACGCAGTATTTT